This T cell receptor beta chain was observed in a study of T-cell reconstitution after alpha-beta-depleted transplantation in children. Germline CDR1 and CDR2: SGHVS and FQNEAQ. Trimming removed 5 bases at V and 4 bases at J, with 12 bases between. This CDR3 is built from 13 residues. This clonotype was observed many times. This sample's TCRbeta library carried unique molecular identifier barcodes. In TCRdb, the PCR reads were re-called with MiXCR into one record per CDR3 protein. The repertoire holds 670,000 or so distinct CDR3 sequences, around 13% seen once, with around 0.76% in the top ten. The V gene is TRBV7-8, the J gene TRBJ2-7; D is ambiguous. The source material was PBMCs, sampled before TCRalphabeta/CD19-depleted stem cell transplant. The TCR sequence derives from a girl aged 2-10 years with congenital amegakaryocytic thrombocytopenia, due to receive a stem cell transplant. The DNA for the CDR3 is TGTGCCAGCAGCCAACACCTTGGTTACGAGCAGTACTTC. It specifies CASSQHLGYEQYF.